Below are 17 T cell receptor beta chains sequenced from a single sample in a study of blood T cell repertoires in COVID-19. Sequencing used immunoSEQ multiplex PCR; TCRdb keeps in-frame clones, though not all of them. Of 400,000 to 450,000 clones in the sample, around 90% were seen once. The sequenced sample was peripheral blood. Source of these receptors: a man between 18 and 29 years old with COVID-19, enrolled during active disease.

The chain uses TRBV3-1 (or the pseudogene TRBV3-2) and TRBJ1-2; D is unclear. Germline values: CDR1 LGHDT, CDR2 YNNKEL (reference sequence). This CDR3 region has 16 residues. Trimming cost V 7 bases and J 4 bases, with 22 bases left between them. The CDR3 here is CASTPMATASLYGYTF. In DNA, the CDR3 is TGTGCCAGCACCCCGATGGCAACAGCTAGCCTCTATGGCTACACCTTC.

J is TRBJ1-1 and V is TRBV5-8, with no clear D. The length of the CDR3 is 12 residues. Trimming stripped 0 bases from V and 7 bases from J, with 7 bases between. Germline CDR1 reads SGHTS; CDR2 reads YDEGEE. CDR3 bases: TGTGCCAGCAGCTTGGACGCCAGTGAAGCTTTCTTT. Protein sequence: CASSLDASEAFF.

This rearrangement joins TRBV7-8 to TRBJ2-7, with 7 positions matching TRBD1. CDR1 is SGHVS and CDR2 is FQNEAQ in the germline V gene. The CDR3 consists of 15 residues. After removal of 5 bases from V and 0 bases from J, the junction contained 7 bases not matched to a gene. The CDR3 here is CASSQTGSLSYEQYF. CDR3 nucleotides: TGTGCCAGCAGCCAGACAGGGTCCCTCTCCTACGAGCAGTACTTC.

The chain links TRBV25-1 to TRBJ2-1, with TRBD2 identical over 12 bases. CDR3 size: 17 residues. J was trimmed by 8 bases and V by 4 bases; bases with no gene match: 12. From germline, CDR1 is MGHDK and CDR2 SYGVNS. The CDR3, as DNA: TGTGCCAGCAGTGGGGCCGGACTAGCGGGGCTCAGGGATGAGCAGTTCTTC. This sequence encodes CASSGAGLAGLRDEQFF. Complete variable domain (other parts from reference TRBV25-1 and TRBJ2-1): EADIYQTPRYLVIGTGKKITLECSQTMGHDKMYWYQQDPGMELHLIHYSYGVNSTEKGDLSSESTVSRIRTEHFPLTLESARPSHTSQYLCASSGAGLAGLRDEQFFGPGTRLTVL.

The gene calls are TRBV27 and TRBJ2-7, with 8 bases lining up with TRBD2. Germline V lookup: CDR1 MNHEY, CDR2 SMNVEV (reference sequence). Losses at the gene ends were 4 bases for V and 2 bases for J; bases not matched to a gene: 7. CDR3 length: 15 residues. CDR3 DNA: TGTGCCAGCAGTTCAGGGAGGGGACTAGCCTACGAGCAGTACTTC. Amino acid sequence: CASSSGRGLAYEQYF.

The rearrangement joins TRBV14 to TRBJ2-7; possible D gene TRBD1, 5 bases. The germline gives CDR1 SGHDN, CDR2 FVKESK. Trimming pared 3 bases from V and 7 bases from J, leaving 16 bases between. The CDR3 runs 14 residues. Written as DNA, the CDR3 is TGTGCCAGCAGCCAGAGAAGGGGCGTAGGAGAGCAGTACTTC. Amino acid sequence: CASSQRRGVGEQYF.

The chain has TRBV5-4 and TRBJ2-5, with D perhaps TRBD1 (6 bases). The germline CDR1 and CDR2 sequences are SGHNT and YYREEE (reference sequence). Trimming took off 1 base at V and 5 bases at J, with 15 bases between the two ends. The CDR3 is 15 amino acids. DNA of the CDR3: TGTGCCAGCAGCTTGAATTCCGGAAGGGGGGAGACCCAGTACTTC. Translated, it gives CASSLNSGRGETQYF. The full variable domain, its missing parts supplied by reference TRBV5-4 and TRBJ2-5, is ETGVTQSPTHLIKTRGQQVTLRCSSQSGHNTVSWYQQALGQGPQFIFQYYREEENGRGNFPPRFSGLQFPNYSSELNVNALELDDSALYLCASSLNSGRGETQYFGPGTRLLVL.

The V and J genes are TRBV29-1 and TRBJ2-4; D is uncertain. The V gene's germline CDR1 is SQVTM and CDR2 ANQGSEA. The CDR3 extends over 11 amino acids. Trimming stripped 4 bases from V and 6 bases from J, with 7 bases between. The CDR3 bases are TGCAGCGTTGCCCCAGGAAACATTCAGTACTTC. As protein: CSVAPGNIQYF. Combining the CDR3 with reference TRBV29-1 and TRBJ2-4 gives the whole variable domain SAVISQKPSRDICQRGTSLTIQCQVDSQVTMMFWYRQQPGQSLTLIATANQGSEATYESGFVIDKFPISRPNLTFSTLTVSNMSPEDSSIYLCSVAPGNIQYFGAGTRLSVL.

The DNA for the CDR3 is TGTGCCAGCAGCCCACGGACAGGGGGCATGGGCACTGAAGCTTTCTTT. It encodes CASSPRTGGMGTEAFF. V usage is TRBV7-9 and J usage is TRBJ1-1, with 11 nucleotides matching TRBD1. The junction had 9 bases not matched to a gene; V was cut back by 5 bases and J by 4 bases. Germline loops: CDR1 SEHNR, CDR2 FQNEAQ (reference sequence). The length of the CDR3 is 16 residues.

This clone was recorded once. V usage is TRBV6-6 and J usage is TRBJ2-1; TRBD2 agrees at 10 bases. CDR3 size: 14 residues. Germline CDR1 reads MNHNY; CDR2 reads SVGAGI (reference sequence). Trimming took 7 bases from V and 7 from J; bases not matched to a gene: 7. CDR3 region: CASTDSGGENEQFF. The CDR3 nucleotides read TGTGCCAGCACCGACAGCGGGGGGGAGAATGAGCAGTTCTTC.

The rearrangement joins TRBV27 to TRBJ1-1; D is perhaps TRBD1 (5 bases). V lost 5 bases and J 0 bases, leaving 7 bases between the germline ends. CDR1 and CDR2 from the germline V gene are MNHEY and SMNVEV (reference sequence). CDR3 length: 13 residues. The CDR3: CASSDRLNTEAFF. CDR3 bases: TGTGCCAGCAGTGACAGATTGAACACTGAAGCTTTCTTT.

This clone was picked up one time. The CDR3 DNA follows: TGTGCCAGCAGCTTTACTAGCGGGGGGCGGGAGACCCAGTACTTC. Translation gives CASSFTSGGRETQYF. J is TRBJ2-5 and V is TRBV5-4; 12 nucleotides line up with TRBD2. With 2 bases clipped from V and 5 bases from J, the junction kept 4 bases outside the gene matches. CDR3 length equals 15 residues. The V gene's germline CDR1 is SGHNT and CDR2 YYREEE (reference sequence). The full variable domain, rest sourced from reference TRBV5-4 and TRBJ2-5, is ETGVTQSPTHLIKTRGQQVTLRCSSQSGHNTVSWYQQALGQGPQFIFQYYREEENGRGNFPPRFSGLQFPNYSSELNVNALELDDSALYLCASSFTSGGRETQYFGPGTRLLVL.

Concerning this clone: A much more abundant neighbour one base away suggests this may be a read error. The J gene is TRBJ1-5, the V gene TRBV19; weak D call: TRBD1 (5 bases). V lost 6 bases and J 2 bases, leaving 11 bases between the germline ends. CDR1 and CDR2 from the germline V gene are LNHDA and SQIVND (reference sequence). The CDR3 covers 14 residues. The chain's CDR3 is CASRWGGGNQPQHF. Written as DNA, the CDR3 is TGTGCCAGTAGATGGGGCGGGGGCAATCAGCCCCAGCATTTT.

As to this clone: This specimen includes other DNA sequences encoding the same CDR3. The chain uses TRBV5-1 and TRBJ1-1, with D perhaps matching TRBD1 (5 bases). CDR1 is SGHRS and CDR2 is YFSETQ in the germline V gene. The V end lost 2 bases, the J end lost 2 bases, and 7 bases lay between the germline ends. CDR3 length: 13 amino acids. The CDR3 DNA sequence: TGCGCCAGCAGCTTAACAGGTAACACTGAAGCTTTCTTT. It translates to CASSLTGNTEAFF.

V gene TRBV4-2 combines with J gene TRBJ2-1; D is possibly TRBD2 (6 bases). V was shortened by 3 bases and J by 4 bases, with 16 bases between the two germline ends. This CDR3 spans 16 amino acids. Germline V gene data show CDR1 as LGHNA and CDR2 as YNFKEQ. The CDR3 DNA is TGTGCCAGCAGCCACCAAGCCGGGGGATCTTACAATGAGCAGTTCTTC. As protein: CASSHQAGGSYNEQFF.

The chain's CDR3 is CASGFSGTSSEQFF. The DNA for the CDR3 is TGTGCTAGTGGTTTCTCCGGGACTAGTTCTGAGCAGTTCTTC. The gene calls are TRBV12-5 and TRBJ2-1, with TRBD2 matching over 8 bases. V lost 3 bases and J lost 9; bases outside the gene matches: 7. Germline CDR1 LGHNT, CDR2 FRNRAP. CDR3 length: 14 amino acids.

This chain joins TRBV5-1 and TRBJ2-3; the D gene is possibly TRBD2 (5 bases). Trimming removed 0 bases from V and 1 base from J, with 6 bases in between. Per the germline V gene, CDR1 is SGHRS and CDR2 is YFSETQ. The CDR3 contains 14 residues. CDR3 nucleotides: TGCGCCAGCAGCTTGGCTAGCCGCACAGATACGCAGTATTTT. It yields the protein CASSLASRTDTQYF.